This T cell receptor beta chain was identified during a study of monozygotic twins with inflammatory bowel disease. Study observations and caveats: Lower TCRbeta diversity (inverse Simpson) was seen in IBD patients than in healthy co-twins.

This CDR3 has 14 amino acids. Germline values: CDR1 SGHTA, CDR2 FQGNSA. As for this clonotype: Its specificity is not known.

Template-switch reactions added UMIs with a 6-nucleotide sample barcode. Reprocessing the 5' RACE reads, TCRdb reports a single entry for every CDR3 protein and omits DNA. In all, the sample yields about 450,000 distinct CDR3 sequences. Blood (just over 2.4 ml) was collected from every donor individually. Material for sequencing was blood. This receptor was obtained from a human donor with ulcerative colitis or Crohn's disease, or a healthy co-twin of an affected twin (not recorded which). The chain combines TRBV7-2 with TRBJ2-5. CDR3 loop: CASSFAGVGETQYF.